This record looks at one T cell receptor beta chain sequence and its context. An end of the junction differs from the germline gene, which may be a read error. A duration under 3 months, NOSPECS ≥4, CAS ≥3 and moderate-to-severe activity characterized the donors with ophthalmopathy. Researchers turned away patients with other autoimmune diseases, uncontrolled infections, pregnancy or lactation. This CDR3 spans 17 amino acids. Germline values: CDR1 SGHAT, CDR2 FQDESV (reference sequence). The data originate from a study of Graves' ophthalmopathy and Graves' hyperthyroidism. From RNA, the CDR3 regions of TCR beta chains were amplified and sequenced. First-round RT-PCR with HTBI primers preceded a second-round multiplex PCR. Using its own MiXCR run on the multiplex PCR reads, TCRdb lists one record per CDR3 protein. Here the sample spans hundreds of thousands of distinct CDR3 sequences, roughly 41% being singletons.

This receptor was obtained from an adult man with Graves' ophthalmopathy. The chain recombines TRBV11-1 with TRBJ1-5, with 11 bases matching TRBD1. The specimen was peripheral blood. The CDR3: CASSPTRWTGGRQPRHF. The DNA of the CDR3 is TGTGCCAGCAGCCCCACCCGCTGGACAGGGGGCCGGCAGCCCCGGCATTTT.